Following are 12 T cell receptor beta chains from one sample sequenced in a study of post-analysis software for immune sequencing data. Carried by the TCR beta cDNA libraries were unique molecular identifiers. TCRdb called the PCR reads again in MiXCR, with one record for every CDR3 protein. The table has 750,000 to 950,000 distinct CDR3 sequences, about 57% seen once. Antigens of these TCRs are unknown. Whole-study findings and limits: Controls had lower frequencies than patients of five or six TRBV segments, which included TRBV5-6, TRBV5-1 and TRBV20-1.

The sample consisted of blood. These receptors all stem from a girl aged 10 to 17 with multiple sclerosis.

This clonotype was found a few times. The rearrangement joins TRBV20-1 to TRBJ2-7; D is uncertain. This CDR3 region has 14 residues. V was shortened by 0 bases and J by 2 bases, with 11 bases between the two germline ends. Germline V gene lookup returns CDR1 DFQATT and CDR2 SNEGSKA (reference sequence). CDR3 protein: CSARDRVAPYEQYF. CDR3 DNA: TGCAGTGCTAGAGATCGGGTAGCTCCCTACGAGCAGTACTTC.

The CDR3 DNA reads as TGTGCCACCCATCCCACTAGCGGGGTAGAAACAGATACGCAGTATTTT. The encoded protein is CATHPTSGVETDTQYF. V and J are TRBV10-3 and TRBJ2-3, with 10 bases identical to TRBD2. Germline V gene lookup returns CDR1 ENHRY and CDR2 SYGVKD. V trimming: 10 bases; J trimming: 3 bases; junction bases outside the gene matches: 13. The CDR3 has 16 amino acids.

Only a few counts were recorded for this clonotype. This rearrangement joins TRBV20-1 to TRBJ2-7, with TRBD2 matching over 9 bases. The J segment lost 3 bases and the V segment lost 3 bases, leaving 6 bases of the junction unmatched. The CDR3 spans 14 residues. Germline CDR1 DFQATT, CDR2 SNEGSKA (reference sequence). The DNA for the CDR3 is TGCAGTGCTAGCCCCGGACTAGCGATCTACGAGCAGTACTTC. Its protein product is CSASPGLAIYEQYF.

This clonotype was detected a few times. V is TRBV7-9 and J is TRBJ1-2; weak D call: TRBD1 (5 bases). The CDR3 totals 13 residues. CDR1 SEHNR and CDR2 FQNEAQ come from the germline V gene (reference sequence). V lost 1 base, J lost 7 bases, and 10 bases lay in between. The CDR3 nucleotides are TGTGCCAGCAGCTTAGGCAGGGAATCTGGCTACACCTTC. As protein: CASSLGRESGYTF. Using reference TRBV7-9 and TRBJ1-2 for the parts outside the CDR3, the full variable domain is DTGVSQNPRHKITKRGQNVTFRCDPISEHNRLYWYRQTLGQGPEFLTYFQNEAQLEKSRLLSDRFSAERPKGSFSTLEIQRTEQGDSAMYLCASSLGRESGYTFGSGTRLTVV.

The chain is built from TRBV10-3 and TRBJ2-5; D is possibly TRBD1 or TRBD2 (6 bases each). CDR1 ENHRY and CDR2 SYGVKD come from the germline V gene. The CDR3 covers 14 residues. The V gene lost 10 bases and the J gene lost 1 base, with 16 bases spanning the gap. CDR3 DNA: TGTGCCACCAGGAGGGGGGCCTCCCAAGAGACCCAGTACTTC. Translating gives CATRRGASQETQYF.

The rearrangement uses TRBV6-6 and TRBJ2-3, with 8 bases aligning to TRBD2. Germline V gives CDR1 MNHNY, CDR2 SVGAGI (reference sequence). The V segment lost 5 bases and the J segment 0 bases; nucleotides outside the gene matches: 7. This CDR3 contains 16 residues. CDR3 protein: CASSRLLAASTDTQYF. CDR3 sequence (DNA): TGTGCCAGCAGTCGCCTACTAGCGGCTAGCACAGATACGCAGTATTTT.

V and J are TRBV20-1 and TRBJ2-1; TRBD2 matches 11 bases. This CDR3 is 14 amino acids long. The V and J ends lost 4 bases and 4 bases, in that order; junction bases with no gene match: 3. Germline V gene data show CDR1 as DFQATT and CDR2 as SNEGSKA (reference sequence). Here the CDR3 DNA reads TGCAGTGCTACCTTAGCGGGAGGGTACAATGAGCAGTTCTTC. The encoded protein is CSATLAGGYNEQFF.

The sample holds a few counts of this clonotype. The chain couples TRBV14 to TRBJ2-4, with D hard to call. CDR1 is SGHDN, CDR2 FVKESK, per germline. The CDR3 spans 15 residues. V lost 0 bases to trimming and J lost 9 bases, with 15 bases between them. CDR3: CASSQDPPLVGIQYF. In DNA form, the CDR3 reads TGTGCCAGCAGCCAAGACCCTCCCCTGGTCGGCATTCAGTACTTC.

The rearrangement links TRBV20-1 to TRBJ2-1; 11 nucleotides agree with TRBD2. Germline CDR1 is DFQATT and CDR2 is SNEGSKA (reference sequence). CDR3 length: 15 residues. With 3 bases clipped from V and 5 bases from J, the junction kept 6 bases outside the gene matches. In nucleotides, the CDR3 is TGCAGTGCTAGCGAGCTAGCGGGGGGCCACAATGAGCAGTTCTTC. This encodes CSASELAGGHNEQFF.

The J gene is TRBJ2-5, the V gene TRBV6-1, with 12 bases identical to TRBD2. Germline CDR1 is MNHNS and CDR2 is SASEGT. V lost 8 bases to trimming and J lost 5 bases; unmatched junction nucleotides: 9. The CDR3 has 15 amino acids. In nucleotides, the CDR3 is TGTGCCAGCGGGGGACTAGCGGGTTCCGTGGAGACCCAGTACTTC. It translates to CASGGLAGSVETQYF.

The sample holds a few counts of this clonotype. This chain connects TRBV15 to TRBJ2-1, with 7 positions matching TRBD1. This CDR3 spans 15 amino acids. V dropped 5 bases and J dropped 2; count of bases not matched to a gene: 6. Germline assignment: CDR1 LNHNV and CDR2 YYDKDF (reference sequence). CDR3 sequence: CATSLRQGPYNEQFF. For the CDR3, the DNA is TGTGCCACCAGCCTCCGACAGGGCCCCTACAATGAGCAGTTCTTC.

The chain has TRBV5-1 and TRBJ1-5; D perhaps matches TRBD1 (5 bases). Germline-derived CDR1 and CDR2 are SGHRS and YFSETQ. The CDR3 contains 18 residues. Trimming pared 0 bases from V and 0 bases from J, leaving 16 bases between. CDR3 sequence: CASSLDSGNYHSNQPQHF. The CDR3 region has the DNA TGCGCCAGCAGCTTGGACTCAGGGAACTATCATAGCAATCAGCCCCAGCATTTT.